A single sample gave rise to the 23 T cell receptor beta chains below, sequenced in a study of cytomegalovirus exposure and HLA in healthy donors. The assay was immunoSEQ multiplex PCR, and TCRdb's table has in-frame clones only and misses some. The sample consists of 250,000 to 350,000 clones, around nine tenths of them appearing once. Material: PBMCs. These receptors originate from a woman between 18 and 29 years old in good health and CMV-seronegative.

The CDR3 DNA reads as TGTGCCATCAGTGAGAGGGGCACCCGCACCGGGGAGCTGTTTTTT. Translated: CAISERGTRTGELFF. This chain connects TRBV10-3 to TRBJ2-2; a possible D gene is TRBD1 (5 bases). This CDR3 comprises 15 residues. From germline, CDR1 is ENHRY and CDR2 SYGVKD. The V end lost 2 bases, the J end lost 4 bases, and 11 bases lay between the germline ends.

The chain is built from TRBV2 and TRBJ2-1, with D possibly being TRBD1 (6 bases). This CDR3 contains 14 residues. Trimming stripped 6 bases from V and 5 bases from J, with 14 bases between. From germline, CDR1 is SNHLY and CDR2 FYNNEI. CDR3: CASRVGAGDNEQFF. The CDR3 bases are TGTGCCAGCAGAGTGGGGGCAGGGGACAATGAGCAGTTCTTC. The full variable domain, rest sourced from reference TRBV2 and TRBJ2-1, is EPEVTQTPSHQVTQMGQEVILRCVPISNHLYFYWYRQILGQKVEFLVSFYNNEISEKSEIFDDQFSVERPDGSNFTLKIRSTKLEDSAMYFCASRVGAGDNEQFFGPGTRLTVL.

The V call is TRBV29-1, the J call TRBJ2-7; 7 bases agree with TRBD1. Looked up from germline, CDR1 is SQVTM and CDR2 is ANQGSEA. J gave up 6 bases and V 7 bases, and 6 bases lay outside the gene matches. The CDR3 consists of 11 residues. CDR3 nucleotide sequence: TGCAGCGGGTACAGGGGACGCGAGCAGTACTTC. The encoded protein is CSGYRGREQYF.

A word on this clone: Other DNA variants within this sample encode the same CDR3. The V call is TRBV6-5, the J call TRBJ1-2, with D perhaps matching TRBD1 (6 bases). Germline V gene sequence: CDR1 MNHEY, CDR2 SVGAGI. This CDR3 has 13 residues. Deletions cut 0 bases from V and 4 bases from J, with 6 bases between. This chain's CDR3 is CASSYSGGYGYTF. CDR3 bases: TGTGCCAGCAGTTACTCAGGGGGCTATGGCTACACCTTC.

The chain has TRBV5-5 and TRBJ1-5; perhaps TRBD1 as D (5 bases). Germline loops: CDR1 SGHKS, CDR2 YYEKEE (reference sequence). V was cut by 2 bases and J by 3 bases, with 9 bases left in between. The CDR3 is made up of 14 amino acids. CDR3 sequence (DNA): TGTGCCAGCAGCTTCGACAGTTTCAATCAGCCCCAGCATTTT. It codes for CASSFDSFNQPQHF.

This chain joins TRBV6-5 and TRBJ1-1; D unclear. The germline gives CDR1 MNHEY, CDR2 SVGAGI. The CDR3 spans 14 residues. V lost 6 bases and J lost 4, with 15 bases in between. CDR3 sequence (DNA): TGTGCCAGCAGCGATCTCCAATCCGGCACTGAAGCTTTCTTT. Translated, it gives CASSDLQSGTEAFF.

This clone has a single count. V and J are TRBV9 and TRBJ2-3; no definite D call. Germline V gives CDR1 SGDLS, CDR2 YYNGEE. V lost 4 bases to trimming and J lost 0 bases, with 6 bases between them. This CDR3 comprises 13 residues. This CDR3 is CASSRTSTDTQYF. The CDR3 DNA sequence: TGTGCCAGCAGCCGCACTAGCACAGATACGCAGTATTTT.

The chain is built from TRBV7-9 and TRBJ2-7; 9 bases line up with TRBD2. Looked up from germline, CDR1 is SEHNR and CDR2 is FQNEAQ (reference sequence). After removal of 4 bases from V and 4 bases from J, the junction contained 8 bases not matched to a gene. The CDR3 spans 15 residues. CDR3 region: CASSSLHSGRYEQYF. DNA for the CDR3: TGTGCCAGCAGCTCCCTCCATAGCGGGAGATACGAGCAGTACTTC.

This clone was observed a handful of times. V gene TRBV2 combines with J gene TRBJ1-2; possible D gene TRBD1, 5 bases. The germline gives CDR1 SNHLY, CDR2 FYNNEI. The CDR3 has 14 amino acids. V dropped 1 base and J dropped 4 bases, with 10 bases sitting between them. In DNA form, the CDR3 reads TGTGCCAGCAGTGAAGTCGACAGACCCTATGGCTACACCTTC. This sequence encodes CASSEVDRPYGYTF. Supplemented by reference TRBV2 and TRBJ1-2, the full variable domain reads EPEVTQTPSHQVTQMGQEVILRCVPISNHLYFYWYRQILGQKVEFLVSFYNNEISEKSEIFDDQFSVERPDGSNFTLKIRSTKLEDSAMYFCASSEVDRPYGYTFGSGTRLTVV.

V is TRBV6-5 and J is TRBJ1-1; D unresolved. This CDR3 contains 15 residues. Germline-derived CDR1 and CDR2 are MNHEY and SVGAGI. V was shortened by 2 bases and J by 1 base, with 11 bases between the two germline ends. DNA of the CDR3: TGTGCCAGCAGTTACAACCCTAACCCGAACACTGAAGCTTTCTTT. Translating it yields CASSYNPNPNTEAFF.

V usage is TRBV6-1 and J usage is TRBJ2-3; D may be TRBD2 (6 bases). In germline, CDR1 is MNHNS, CDR2 SASEGT. The germline V and J ends were trimmed by 3 bases and 2 bases, with 15 bases remaining between them. This CDR3 region has 16 residues. Written as DNA, the CDR3 is TGTGCCAGCAGTGACGGGGCGGGGATGTACACAGATACGCAGTATTTT. Protein sequence: CASSDGAGMYTDTQYF.

The gene calls are TRBV19 and TRBJ1-5; TRBD1 aligns across 9 bases. The length of the CDR3 is 14 residues. Trimming removed 6 bases from V and 4 bases from J; junction bases left unmatched: 4. Germline CDR1 reads LNHDA; CDR2 reads SQIVND (reference sequence). In DNA, the CDR3 is TGTGCCAGTAGCACGACAGGGGGTAATCAGCCCCAGCATTTT. Residues: CASSTTGGNQPQHF.

This chain connects TRBV15 to TRBJ2-3; 7 bases align to TRBD1. V lost 5 bases, J lost 1 base, and 0 bases stayed unmatched. The CDR3 contains 13 residues. Germline assignment: CDR1 LNHNV and CDR2 YYDKDF (reference sequence). The CDR3 loop is CATSGQGTDTQYF. The CDR3 DNA follows: TGTGCCACCAGCGGACAGGGCACAGATACGCAGTATTTT.

The chain has TRBV19 and TRBJ2-7, with D perhaps TRBD1 (5 bases). V lost 6 bases and J 2 bases, leaving 11 bases between the germline ends. The CDR3 is 13 amino acids. Germline assignment: CDR1 LNHDA and CDR2 SQIVND (reference sequence). CDR3 sequence (DNA): TGTGCCAGTAGAGGACATACACCCTACGAGCAGTACTTC. This encodes CASRGHTPYEQYF.

The V and J genes are TRBV7-2 and TRBJ2-7, with 8 bases fitting TRBD1. The germline CDR1 and CDR2 sequences are SGHTA and FQGNSA. The CDR3 totals 15 residues. The trim removed 2 bases at V and 3 bases at J, leaving 6 bases unmatched. CDR3 in amino acids: CASSLSVGQGYEQYF. The CDR3 nucleotides read TGTGCCAGCAGCTTATCTGTAGGACAGGGCTACGAGCAGTACTTC.

This chain links TRBV18 with TRBJ1-2, with 7 nucleotides matching TRBD1. The CDR3 covers 15 residues. J gave up 3 bases and V 3 bases, and 7 bases lay outside the gene matches. Germline V gives CDR1 KGHSH, CDR2 LQKENI. The DNA for the CDR3 is TGTGCCAGCTCACCGCAAACAGGGGCTGACTATGGCTACACCTTC. As protein: CASSPQTGADYGYTF.

This clone was detected a few times. V is TRBV19 and J is TRBJ2-1; D is possibly TRBD1 (5 bases). Germline CDR1 and CDR2: LNHDA and SQIVND (reference sequence). CDR3 length equals 11 residues. Trimming took 8 bases from V and 6 from J, leaving 8 bases between them. DNA for the CDR3: TGTGCCAGTCTGGGGCTCAATGAGCAGTTCTTC. Its translation: CASLGLNEQFF.

DNA for the CDR3: TGTGCCAGCAGTGACGGACAGGGCCGCAATCAGCCCCAGCATTTT. Translation: CASSDGQGRNQPQHF. This chain joins TRBV2 and TRBJ1-5; 8 positions match TRBD1. The CDR3 loop spans 15 amino acids. Trimming at V came to 3 bases and at J to 2 bases, leaving 3 bases not matched to a gene. In germline, CDR1 is SNHLY, CDR2 FYNNEI.

V usage is TRBV2 and J usage is TRBJ2-7; TRBD1 might be the D (5 bases). Between the trimmed V and J ends, which lost 6 bases and 3 bases, there was a span of 15 bases. The CDR3 covers 14 residues. Germline values: CDR1 SNHLY, CDR2 FYNNEI. CDR3 sequence: CASREWQGDYEQYF. The CDR3 DNA reads as TGTGCCAGCAGAGAATGGCAGGGTGACTACGAGCAGTACTTC.

This rearrangement joins TRBV9 to TRBJ2-1, with 10 bases matching TRBD2. CDR1 and CDR2 from the germline V gene are SGDLS and YYNGEE. The length of the CDR3 is 15 residues. V shed 3 bases and J 3 bases; nucleotides not matched to a gene: 3. CDR3 protein: CASSGLAGRYNEQFF. In DNA form, the CDR3 reads TGTGCCAGCAGCGGACTAGCGGGTCGCTACAATGAGCAGTTCTTC.

The chain is built from TRBV12-2 and TRBJ2-7; TRBD1, the table's D call, lacks a check against the DNA. TRBV12-2 constitutes a pseudogene. CDR3 length: 14 residues. In DNA, the CDR3 is TGTGCAAGTCGCTTCCAGGGGATCTCCTACGAGCAGTACTTC. Translating gives CASRFQGISYEQYF.

V is TRBV27 and J is TRBJ1-5, with D possibly TRBD1 on 6 matching bases. Germline CDR1 reads MNHEY; CDR2 reads SMNVEV (reference sequence). V lost 1 base, J lost 9 bases, and 16 bases lay in between. The CDR3 is 15 amino acids. The CDR3 region is CASSLFSEGVGPQHF. Written as DNA, the CDR3 is TGTGCCAGCAGTTTATTCTCTGAGGGGGTCGGGCCCCAGCATTTT.

V and J are TRBV5-4 and TRBJ2-7; a weak D match, TRBD1 (6 bases). This CDR3 is 13 amino acids long. V was trimmed by 4 bases and J by 4 bases, leaving 12 bases between them. Germline CDR1 is SGHNT and CDR2 is YYREEE (reference sequence). DNA for the CDR3: TGTGCCAGCAGCGTACAGGGTCGGTACGAGCAGTACTTC. Protein sequence: CASSVQGRYEQYF.